This T cell receptor beta chain was recovered during a study of human T cells and chemical hapten exposure. This CDR3 is built from 13 residues. The V and J ends lost 7 bases and 2 bases respectively, with 10 bases between them. Germline CDR1 is SGHKS and CDR2 is YYEKEE (reference sequence). Time point: pre-sensitization, week 0. Treatment described: therapeutic diphenylcyclopropenone sensitization with weekly scalp DPC. TCRdb re-called the RACE reads with MiXCR, one entry per CDR3 protein. There are roughly 380,000 distinct CDR3 sequences in the sample; 4.5% to 6% occur only once, and approximately 2.8% lies in the top ten. This clonotype has at least ten counts.

The TCR sequence derives from a woman between 45 and 65 years old with alopecia areata. Some clones in this sample may be carry-over from other donors' samples. Source: whole blood, taken in connection with sensitization to the hapten diphenylcyclopropenone (DPC). The gene calls are TRBV5-5 and TRBJ2-1; D unresolved. The CDR3 here is CASQRDPYNEQFF. CDR3 nucleotide sequence: TGTGCCAGCCAAAGAGACCCCTACAATGAGCAGTTCTTC.